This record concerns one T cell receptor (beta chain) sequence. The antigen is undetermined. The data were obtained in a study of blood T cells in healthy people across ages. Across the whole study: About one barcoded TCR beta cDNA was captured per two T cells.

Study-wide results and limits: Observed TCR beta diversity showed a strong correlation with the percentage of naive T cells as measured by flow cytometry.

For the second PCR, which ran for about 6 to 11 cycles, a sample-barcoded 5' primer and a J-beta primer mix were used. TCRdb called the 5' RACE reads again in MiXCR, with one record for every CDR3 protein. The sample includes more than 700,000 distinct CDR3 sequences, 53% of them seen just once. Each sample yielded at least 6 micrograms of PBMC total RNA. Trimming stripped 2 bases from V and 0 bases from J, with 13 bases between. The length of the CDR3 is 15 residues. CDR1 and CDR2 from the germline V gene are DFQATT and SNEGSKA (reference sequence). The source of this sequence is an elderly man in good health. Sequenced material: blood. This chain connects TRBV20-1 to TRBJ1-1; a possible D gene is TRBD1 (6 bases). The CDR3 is CSARLRTELNTEAFF. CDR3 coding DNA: TGCAGTGCTAGATTGCGGACAGAATTGAACACTGAAGCTTTCTTT.